Each of the 32 T cell receptor beta chains below was sequenced from the same sample in a study of breast tumors, draining lymph nodes, adjacent tissues. TCRdb reanalysed the multiplex PCR reads using MiXCR and keeps one entry per CDR3 protein. The data hold roughly 70,000 distinct CDR3 sequences, with over 40% observed a single time. Sequences were obtained from breast tumor tissue. These receptors were collected from a female donor with breast cancer. Some clones in this sample may be carry-over from other donors' samples.

The V gene is TRBV5-6, the J gene TRBJ1-1, with TRBD1 identical over 7 bases. The CDR3 runs to 15 residues. Germline CDR1 and CDR2: SGHDT and YYEEEE. V trimming: 2 bases; J trimming: 11 bases; junction bases outside the gene matches: 15. This CDR3 is CASSFLLRDRGVAFF. As DNA, the CDR3 is TGTGCCAGCAGCTTTCTGCTCCGGGACAGAGGTGTGGCTTTCTTT. The full variable domain, rest sourced from reference TRBV5-6 and TRBJ1-1, is DAGVTQSPTHLIKTRGQQVTLRCSPKSGHDTVSWYQQALGQGPQFIFQYYEEEERQRGNFPDRFSGHQFPNYSSELNVNALLLGDSALYLCASSFLLRDRGVAFFGQGTRLTVV.

This chain joins TRBV29-1 and TRBJ2-1, with 11 bases fitting TRBD2. Germline values: CDR1 SQVTM, CDR2 ANQGSEA. V trimming: 1 base; J trimming: 6 bases; junction bases outside the gene matches: 2. The CDR3 consists of 14 residues. The CDR3 DNA reads TGCAGCGTTGAAGTAGCGGGGGGGCCCAATGAGCAGTTCTTC. Translating it yields CSVEVAGGPNEQFF.

This clonotype was detected ten times or more. This chain links TRBV12-3 or TRBV12-4 with TRBJ2-2, with 9 bases matching TRBD1. Trimming took 6 bases from V and 1 from J; bases not matched to a gene: 6. The CDR3 is 16 amino acids. This CDR3 reads CASSPDRGRNTGELFF. CDR3 coding DNA: TGTGCCAGCAGCCCTGACAGGGGGAGGAACACCGGGGAGCTGTTTTTT.

This clonotype was picked up a small number of times. CDR3 in amino acids: CASSLCAHLAPSYNEQFF. The CDR3 bases are TGTGCCAGCAGCTTGTGCGCTCACCTCGCCCCCTCCTACAATGAGCAGTTCTTC. The J gene is TRBJ2-1, the V gene TRBV5-6; D is undetermined. The CDR3 loop spans 18 amino acids. CDR1 SGHDT and CDR2 YYEEEE come from the germline V gene. V dropped 1 base and J dropped 0 bases, with 17 bases sitting between them.

This clonotype was detected ten times or more. The DNA of the CDR3 is TGTGCCAGCAGCCAAAACTCCCCAGGGGGCACTGGAAACACCATATATTTT. It encodes CASSQNSPGGTGNTIYF. The V and J genes are TRBV3-1 and TRBJ1-3, with 8 nucleotides matching TRBD1. Trimming cost V 2 bases and J 2 bases; bases outside gene matches: 8. This CDR3 region has 17 residues. Germline V CDR1 and CDR2: LGHDT, YNNKEL (reference sequence).

This clonotype was seen a few times. A much larger clone lies one base from this, so it may be a read error. The chain uses TRBV20-1 and TRBJ2-7; TRBD1 matches at 8 bases. The CDR3 contains 13 residues. Germline CDR1 is DFQATT and CDR2 is SNEGSKA (reference sequence). This CDR3 is CSAPGQVSYAQYF. The CDR3 DNA is TGCAGTGCCCCGGGACAGGTCTCCTACGCGCAGTACTTC.

This clonotype was seen ten or more times. The chain recombines TRBV18 with TRBJ2-2; a weak D match, TRBD2 (6 bases). Per the germline V gene, CDR1 is KGHSH and CDR2 is LQKENI. The V and J ends lost 6 bases and 4 bases respectively, with 12 bases between them. The CDR3 is 14 residues long. The CDR3: CASSPAGGTGELFF. The CDR3 nucleotides are TGTGCCAGCTCCCCGGCCGGGGGCACCGGGGAGCTGTTTTTT.

This clonotype was seen many times. V gene TRBV12-3 or TRBV12-4 combines with J gene TRBJ2-3, with 10 bases that match TRBD2. The CDR3 contains 15 residues. The junction had 2 bases not matched to a gene; V was cut back by 4 bases and J by 1 base. In nucleotides, the CDR3 is TGTGCCAGCAGTTCAACTAGCGGGGGCACAGATACGCAGTATTTT. Encoded protein: CASSSTSGGTDTQYF.

This clonotype came up once. The conserved phenylalanine or tryptophan is not found at the CDR3 terminus, so this likely reflects a read error. The J gene is TRBJ2-2, the V gene TRBV28; 7 bases map to TRBD2. This CDR3 is built from 16 residues. The germline V gene encodes CDR1 MDHEN and CDR2 SYDVKM. Trimming took 2 bases from V and 5 from J; bases not matched to a gene: 8. The CDR3 loop is CASSLPGGVVTGELFC. The CDR3 bases are TGTGCCAGCAGTTTACCGGGAGGAGTGGTAACCGGGGAGCTGTTTTGT.

This clonotype was found many times. A much larger clonotype is one base distant, so this may be a read error. The J gene is TRBJ2-1, the V gene TRBV5-6; D not resolved. Germline-derived CDR1 and CDR2 are SGHDT and YYEEEE. The CDR3 length is 11 residues. The CDR3 loop reads CASSVNNAQFF. The CDR3 bases are TGTGCCAGCAGCGTAAACAATGCGCAGTTCTTC.

This clonotype was observed a single time. Compared with germline, one end of the junction differs, possibly owing to a read error. This chain links TRBV7-3 with TRBJ2-2; 13 nucleotides agree with TRBD2. The CDR3 spans 15 residues. Germline V gene sequence: CDR1 SGHTA, CDR2 FQGTGA. The CDR3 loop is CTSSRTSGRSGELFF. The CDR3 nucleotides read TGTACCAGCAGCCGGACTAGCGGGAGATCCGGGGAGCTGTTCTTT.

A remark on this clonotype: This may arise from a read error, as a much more abundant clone is one base away. In DNA form, the CDR3 reads TGTGCCAGCTCACCGGGTGGCGGGGGGACCTACGAGCAGTACTTC. Translated, it gives CASSPGGGGTYEQYF. V gene TRBV18 combines with J gene TRBJ2-7, with 8 positions matching TRBD2. Trimming removed 3 bases from V and 2 bases from J; junction bases left unmatched: 6. CDR3 size: 15 residues. Germline V gene sequence: CDR1 KGHSH, CDR2 LQKENI.

This clonotype was seen many times. The V gene is TRBV5-8, the J gene TRBJ2-1; 7 bases match TRBD1. This CDR3 has 16 amino acids. Germline V gene lookup returns CDR1 SGHTS and CDR2 YDEGEE. The junction had 4 bases not matched to a gene; V was cut back by 0 bases and J by 1 base. The CDR3 region is CASSLEGAVSYNEQFF. DNA for the CDR3: TGTGCCAGCAGCTTGGAGGGGGCAGTTTCCTACAATGAGCAGTTCTTC.

Notes on this clonotype: The CDR3 end shows no conserved phenylalanine or tryptophan, and so a read error is likely. The chain joins TRBV20-1 to TRBJ1-3, with no clear D. Trimming pared 6 bases from V and 0 bases from J, leaving 15 bases between. The CDR3 extends over 15 amino acids. Germline V gene lookup returns CDR1 DFQATT and CDR2 SNEGSKA (reference sequence). This CDR3 reads CSATPQKYSGNTIYC. CDR3 nucleotides: TGCAGTGCCACACCTCAAAAGTACTCTGGAAACACCATATATTGT.

The rearrangement links TRBV9 to TRBJ2-7; the match to TRBD1 covers 12 bases. The CDR3 runs 14 residues. The V and J ends lost 3 bases and 6 bases, in that order; junction bases with no gene match: 4. Germline V gives CDR1 SGDLS, CDR2 YYNGEE. The CDR3 DNA sequence: TGTGCCAGCAGCGGGGGACAGGGGGCTCTCGAGCAGTACTTC. It encodes CASSGGQGALEQYF.

The sample holds many counts of this clonotype. This chain links TRBV5-1 with TRBJ2-5; 9 nucleotides agree with TRBD1. Per germline, CDR1 SGHRS and CDR2 YFSETQ. The CDR3 sequence is 15 residues long. Trimming took 8 bases from V and 0 from J; bases not matched to a gene: 8. In DNA, the CDR3 is TGCGCCAGTAGCCAGAGACAGGGGGACCAAGAGACCCAGTACTTC. Protein sequence: CASSQRQGDQETQYF.

At least ten counts were recorded for this clonotype. The gene calls are TRBV27 and TRBJ2-7; 8 bases line up with TRBD2. The CDR3 is made up of 15 amino acids. Germline assignment: CDR1 MNHEY and CDR2 SMNVEV (reference sequence). The J segment lost 0 bases and the V segment lost 3 bases, leaving 4 bases of the junction unmatched. CDR3 DNA sequence: TGTGCCAGCAGTTTTACCGGGACTAGCTCCTACGAGCAGTACTTC. Its protein product is CASSFTGTSSYEQYF.

Comments on this clonotype: The junction departs from the called germline gene at one end, perhaps through a read error. This chain uses TRBV6-6 with TRBJ2-5; D tentatively reads TRBD1 or TRBD2 (6 bases each). Germline CDR1 is MNHNY and CDR2 is SVGAGI (reference sequence). This CDR3 is built from 19 residues. CDR3 nucleotides: TGTGCCAGCAGTTACAGGGGGGTTGCGGGGACACCGTACCAAGAGACCCGGTACTTC. Protein product: CASSYRGVAGTPYQETRYF.

This clonotype was counted at least ten times. The genes are TRBV5-1 and TRBJ1-3; perhaps TRBD1 as D (6 bases). Germline V CDR1 and CDR2: SGHRS, YFSETQ. This CDR3 has 15 amino acids. The V end was cut by 2 bases, the J end by 4 bases, with 13 bases between. The CDR3 loop is CASSLTGNRGNTIYF. In DNA form, the CDR3 reads TGCGCCAGCAGCTTAACAGGGAATCGCGGAAACACCATATATTTT.

The chain couples TRBV7-3 to TRBJ2-6; the match to TRBD1 covers 11 bases. Germline V CDR1 and CDR2: SGHTA, FQGTGA. CDR3 length equals 19 residues. The J segment lost 8 bases and the V segment lost 5 bases, leaving 17 bases of the junction unmatched. The CDR3 spells CASSQDWGTGGSGPNVLTF. For the CDR3, the DNA is TGTGCCAGCAGCCAAGATTGGGGGACAGGGGGTTCGGGGCCCAACGTCCTGACTTTC.

This clonotype has just a few counts. The chain is built from TRBV7-2 and TRBJ1-1; a weak D match, TRBD1 (5 bases). CDR1 is SGHTA, CDR2 FQGNSA, per germline. The CDR3 contains 14 residues. Trimming left V 5 bases short and J 4 bases short, with 14 bases between. The CDR3 reads CASSTQEVSTEAFF. As DNA, the CDR3 is TGTGCCAGCAGCACACAGGAGGTTTCCACTGAAGCTTTCTTT.

This clonotype showed up many times. The chain's CDR3 is CASSPTGQGALNTEAFF. CDR3 DNA sequence: TGTGCCAGCAGCCCAACTGGACAGGGGGCGTTGAACACTGAAGCTTTCTTT. The J gene is TRBJ1-1, the V gene TRBV4-2; TRBD1 matches 11 bases. The CDR3 contains 17 residues. In germline, CDR1 is LGHNA, CDR2 YNFKEQ. V lost 4 bases to trimming and J lost 0 bases; unmatched junction nucleotides: 7.

With respect to this clonotype: This may be a read error: a much more frequent sequence differs by one nucleotide. The rearrangement uses TRBV11-1 and TRBJ2-1; 9 bases agree with TRBD2. With V trimmed by 5 bases and J by 4 bases, 18 bases remained unmatched. Germline V lookup: CDR1 SGHAT, CDR2 FQDESV (reference sequence). This CDR3 is built from 19 residues. As DNA, the CDR3 is TGTGCCAGCAGCCCAGGGGGGGGAATAGCGGGAGTTAAGTACAATGAGCAGTTCTTC. The encoded protein is CASSPGGGIAGVKYNEQFF.

To note about this clonotype: This may be a read error, as it is one base from a much larger clone. CDR3 region: CAWSGLANGQFF. CDR3 bases: TGTGCCTGGAGCGGATTGGCTAATGGGCAGTTCTTC. The chain has TRBV30 and TRBJ2-1; D gene ambiguous. The CDR3 length is 12 residues. CDR1 is GTSNPN and CDR2 is SVGIG in the germline V gene (reference sequence).

This clonotype was recorded at least ten times. A read error may account for a junction end that differs from germline. The V and J genes are TRBV4-1 and TRBJ2-3; 11 nucleotides agree with TRBD2. Germline V gives CDR1 MGHRA, CDR2 YSYEKL. CDR3 length equals 17 residues. As DNA, the CDR3 is TGCGCCAGCAGGCAAGGACCTAGCGGGGGGCCCACAGATACGCAGTATTTT. Protein: CASRQGPSGGPTDTQYF.

This clonotype was detected ten times or more. The V and J genes are TRBV14 and TRBJ2-7; TRBD2 might be the D (6 bases). The V end was cut by 3 bases, the J end by 5 bases, with 23 bases between. Germline V gene sequence: CDR1 SGHDN, CDR2 FVKESK. CDR3 length: 17 amino acids. The CDR3 is CASSHHGWSGERHEQYF. The CDR3 nucleotides are TGTGCCAGCAGCCACCACGGATGGTCGGGAGAGAGACACGAGCAGTACTTC.

This clonotype was observed at least ten times. The J gene is TRBJ2-7, the V gene TRBV2; 8 positions agree with TRBD2. The trim removed 3 bases at V and 7 bases at J, leaving 20 bases unmatched. Germline V CDR1 and CDR2: SNHLY, FYNNEI. The CDR3 covers 18 residues. This CDR3 reads CASSDRGGASGGLWEQYF. The CDR3 DNA reads TGTGCCAGCAGTGATCGGGGGGGGGCAAGCGGGGGTCTGTGGGAGCAGTACTTC.

The chain carries TRBV7-9 and TRBJ1-3; D is undetermined. Germline values: CDR1 SEHNR, CDR2 FQNEAQ (reference sequence). This CDR3 region has 16 residues. V lost 3 bases and J lost 8, with 20 bases in between. The CDR3 reads CASSLGSANYGYTIYF. The CDR3 DNA reads as TGTGCCAGCAGCTTGGGGTCAGCTAACTATGGCTACACCATATATTTT.

The chain uses TRBV19 and TRBJ2-1; D is possibly TRBD1 (6 bases). Between the trimmed V and J ends, which lost 4 bases and 5 bases, there was a span of 9 bases. Germline-derived CDR1 and CDR2 are LNHDA and SQIVND (reference sequence). The CDR3 has 13 residues. The CDR3 loop reads CASSTGVHNEQFF. CDR3 DNA: TGTGCCAGTAGTACAGGGGTGCACAATGAGCAGTTCTTC.

This clonotype showed up many times. V gene TRBV6-1 combines with J gene TRBJ1-2, with no clear D. CDR3 length: 14 residues. Germline V lookup: CDR1 MNHNS, CDR2 SASEGT. V was trimmed by 4 bases and J by 7 bases, leaving 16 bases between them. The CDR3 here is CASSVSRKVPGYTF. As DNA, the CDR3 is TGTGCCAGCAGTGTATCACGGAAAGTGCCTGGCTACACCTTC.

Worth noting for this clonotype: This may stem from a read error, because a much larger clone lies one nucleotide away. V is TRBV11-2 and J is TRBJ1-3, with D uncertain. Germline CDR1 SGHAT, CDR2 FQNNGV. This CDR3 contains 13 residues. In nucleotides, the CDR3 is TGTGCCAGCAGCCTCCTCTCCGGAACCACCATATATTTT. It is translated as CASSLLSGTTIYF.

This clonotype was detected ten times or more. This may come from a read error, since a much larger clone is one base off. The genes are TRBV11-2 and TRBJ2-5; perhaps TRBD2 as D (5 bases). The CDR3 has 14 amino acids. The germline CDR1 and CDR2 sequences are SGHAT and FQNNGV. The DNA for the CDR3 is TGTGCCAGCAGTAGCCGCGGGTACCAAGAGGCCCAGTACTTC. Amino acids: CASSSRGYQEAQYF.